The present T cell receptor (beta chain) was sequenced within a study of shared clonotypes between healthy human individuals (dated by TCRdb to the early 2020s). With regard to the full study: Two women and a few men aged 18 to 49 years were included in the cohort. For each donor, three plates each were used for CD4 naive and CD4 memory, two plates were used for CD8 naive, and one plate was used for CD8 memory. To increase sequencing depth and limit assay-specific biases, TCR repertoire library preparation and sequencing were carried out by different laboratories using diverse techniques. The study deeply sequenced blood TCR repertoires of 5 or 6 healthy adults to estimate repertoire size and the extent of clonotype sharing between individuals. Between about 0.8 and 9 billion PBMCs per donor were obtained by leukapheresis.

V is clipped by 5 bases and J by 3 bases, and the sequence between their germline boundaries is 8 bases long. CDR1 and CDR2 (SSHAT, FNYEAQ) derive from the germline V gene (reference sequence). The CDR3 spans 13 residues, from the cysteine through the phenylalanine. Only the CDR3 DNA is retained, 39 bases long and in frame from the first base. The donors were healthy, HIV-negative adults who had no recently reported acute infections or vaccinations. All donors were Caucasian adults living in Nashville, Tennessee, USA. CD4+ T cells were enriched through magnetic negative selection, after which naive cells were positively selected on CD45RA and the remaining negative fraction served as the memory subset. After blood collection by leukapheresis, PBMCs were isolated using Ficoll-Histopaque density gradient centrifugation and then cryopreserved in the vapor phase of liquid nitrogen. Purity and quantity of every magnetically sorted T cell population were checked by analytical flow cytometry. From each sorted fraction, genomic DNA was isolated and quantified by UV absorbance on a Nanodrop 2000c.

Regarding this clone: No antigen is known for it. No much larger clonotype is one base removed from it; base qualities were not supplied.

TCR CDR3 regions were amplified from genomic DNA by multiplex PCR using the deep immunoSEQ assay. For each cell subset, the extracted genomic DNA was distributed evenly across all wells of several immunoSEQ 96-well plates, and each plate served as one replicate. For sorted subsets, each replicate PCR was loaded with 200 ng genomic DNA, equivalent to 25,000 to 30,000 T cell genomes. Purified libraries were measured with a Qubit 3.0 fluorometer, size-checked on a Bioanalyzer 2100, and measured again with the KAPA Library Quantification kit. Every immunoSEQ 96-well plate was sequenced on a dedicated single-read 150-cycle Illumina NextSeq 550 flow cell. The authors' analysis ran thus. Because the immunoSEQ output included only junctional sequences and no quality scores, the filtering could not be the same as the filtering used for full-length reads. To assign V/J genes and CDR3, sequences were annotated against IMGT germline references using PyIR, a Python wrapper for IgBLAST v1.9. Reads were filtered out if the reads had weak V/J assignments (E-value above 1e-6), no CDR3, stop codons, out-of-frame junctions, or ambiguous translated residues. V3J clonotypes were defined as sequences sharing an identical inferred V gene, J gene, and CDR3 amino acid sequence. To compute the percentage overlap between repertoires, the number of shared unique clonotypes was divided by the size of the smaller repertoire. Three approaches were used to assess repertoire richness: RTK rarefaction, the Chao1 estimator, and Recon v2.1 estimates of unobserved clonotypes. Generation probabilities for all TCRbeta clonotypes obtained by the gDNA method from a handful of donors were computed using OLGA. TCRdb holds this immuneACCESS table with in-frame rearrangements only. Some clones are missing; in checked studies, unresolved V genes explain under half, and the rest has no known cause. V, J and clone size are those of that table, while D and trimming were read from the DNA. This sample gives roughly 640,000 clones in total; approximately 79% of them show up just once. Together, the top ten hold roughly 1.7% of the sample.

General conclusions and limits of the study: Naive subsets generally had larger estimated clonotype richness than memory subsets did. Compared with non-shared clonotypes, clonotypes shared by all four sorted-subset donors had higher generation probabilities. Sharing across a few donors was observed for about 5% of naive CD4, about 3.2% of naive CD8, about 2.5% of memory CD4, and about 0.39% of memory CD8 clonotypes. Pairwise subsampling led to the expectation that sequencing depth would affect the degree of clonotype sharing among donors. The genetic and exposure-history diversity represented was limited by the small number of donors. Sampling was limited to blood, and TCR repertoires in tissue likely differ from TCR repertoires in blood. Even with the large sequencing depth, rarefaction of the sorted-subset datasets indicated that sequencing was incomplete.

The chain couples TRBV7-7 to TRBJ2-1; the D gene assignment is ambiguous. The receptor's source is a woman in her twenties or thirties in good health. Specimen: memory CD4+ T cells sorted from blood. The cell subset or site label, read with the paper, signifies: CD45RA-negative fraction. The sequence in DNA is TGTGCCAGCAGCCTGACCGGCTACAATGAGCAGTTCTTC. This codes for CASSLTGYNEQFF.